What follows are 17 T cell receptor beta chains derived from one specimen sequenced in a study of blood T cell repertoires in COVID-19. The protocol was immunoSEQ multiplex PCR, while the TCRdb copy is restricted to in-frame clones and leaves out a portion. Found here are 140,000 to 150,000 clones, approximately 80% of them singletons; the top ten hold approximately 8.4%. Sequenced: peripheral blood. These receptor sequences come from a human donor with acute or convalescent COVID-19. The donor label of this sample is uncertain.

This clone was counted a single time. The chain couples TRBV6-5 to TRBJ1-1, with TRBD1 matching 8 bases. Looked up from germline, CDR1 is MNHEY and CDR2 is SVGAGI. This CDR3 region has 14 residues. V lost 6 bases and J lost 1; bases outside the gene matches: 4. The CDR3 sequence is CASSLTGENTEAFF. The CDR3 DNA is TGTGCCAGCAGCTTGACAGGGGAGAACACTGAAGCTTTCTTT.

In DNA form, the CDR3 reads TGTGCCAGCAGCCCCGCGGCGGGGACTGAAGCTTTCTTT. This translates into CASSPAAGTEAFF. The rearrangement uses TRBV3-1 (or the pseudogene TRBV3-2) and TRBJ1-1; D gene ambiguous. The V and J ends lost 4 bases and 5 bases respectively, with 11 bases between them. The CDR3 runs 13 residues. Germline lookup yields CDR1 LGHDT and CDR2 YNNKEL (reference sequence).

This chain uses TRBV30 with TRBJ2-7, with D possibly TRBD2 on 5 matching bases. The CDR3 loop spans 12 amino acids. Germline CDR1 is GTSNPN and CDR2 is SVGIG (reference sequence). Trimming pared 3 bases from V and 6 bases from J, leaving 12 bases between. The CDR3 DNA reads TGTGCCTGGAGGGAACGAGGGTCCGAGCAGTACTTC. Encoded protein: CAWRERGSEQYF.

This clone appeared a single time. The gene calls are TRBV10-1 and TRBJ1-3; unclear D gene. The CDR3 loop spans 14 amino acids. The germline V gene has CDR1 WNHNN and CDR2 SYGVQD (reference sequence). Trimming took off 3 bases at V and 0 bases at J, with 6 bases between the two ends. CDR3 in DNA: TGCGCCAGCAGTGAAACAAGCTCTGGAAACACCATATATTTT. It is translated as CASSETSSGNTIYF.

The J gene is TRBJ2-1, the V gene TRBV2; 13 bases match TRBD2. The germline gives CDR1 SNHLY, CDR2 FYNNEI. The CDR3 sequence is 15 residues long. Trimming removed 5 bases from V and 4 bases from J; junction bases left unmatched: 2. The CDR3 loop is CASSKLAGGYNEQFF. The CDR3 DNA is TGTGCCAGCAGTAAACTAGCGGGGGGGTACAATGAGCAGTTCTTC. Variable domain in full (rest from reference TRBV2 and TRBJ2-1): EPEVTQTPSHQVTQMGQEVILRCVPISNHLYFYWYRQILGQKVEFLVSFYNNEISEKSEIFDDQFSVERPDGSNFTLKIRSTKLEDSAMYFCASSKLAGGYNEQFFGPGTRLTVL.

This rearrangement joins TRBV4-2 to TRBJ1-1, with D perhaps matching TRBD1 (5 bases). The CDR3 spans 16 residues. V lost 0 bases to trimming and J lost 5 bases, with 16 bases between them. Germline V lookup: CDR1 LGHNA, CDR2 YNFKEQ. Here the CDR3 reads CASSQDYGQGITEAFF. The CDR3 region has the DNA TGTGCCAGCAGCCAAGATTATGGGCAGGGAATAACTGAAGCTTTCTTT.

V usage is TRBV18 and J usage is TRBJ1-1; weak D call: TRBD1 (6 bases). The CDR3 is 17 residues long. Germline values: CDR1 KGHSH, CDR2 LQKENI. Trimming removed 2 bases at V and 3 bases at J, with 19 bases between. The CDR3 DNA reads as TGTGCCAGCTCACCAGGGGTAACAGGGAAGGTATACACTGAAGCTTTCTTT. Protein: CASSPGVTGKVYTEAFF.

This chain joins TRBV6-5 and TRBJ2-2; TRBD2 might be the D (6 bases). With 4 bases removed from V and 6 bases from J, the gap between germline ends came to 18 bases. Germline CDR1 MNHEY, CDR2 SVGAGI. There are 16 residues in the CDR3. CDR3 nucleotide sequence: TGTGCCAGCAGTTCCGACGTAGCGGCTGGGGCCGGGGAGCTGTTTTTT. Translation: CASSSDVAAGAGELFF.

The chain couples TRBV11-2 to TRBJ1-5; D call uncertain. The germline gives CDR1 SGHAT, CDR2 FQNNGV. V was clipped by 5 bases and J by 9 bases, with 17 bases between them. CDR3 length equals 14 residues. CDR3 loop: CASSPLGFVGPQHF. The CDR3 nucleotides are TGTGCCAGCAGCCCCCTGGGCTTCGTGGGGCCCCAGCATTTT.

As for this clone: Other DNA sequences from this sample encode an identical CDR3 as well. The CDR3 region has the DNA TGCGCCAGCAGTCGTAGCGGGGGAACCTACGAGCAGTACTTC. This translates into CASSRSGGTYEQYF. J is TRBJ2-7 and V is TRBV4-1; 9 positions agree with TRBD2. The CDR3 spans 14 residues. The V segment lost 6 bases and the J segment 2 bases; nucleotides outside the gene matches: 5. Germline V gene lookup returns CDR1 MGHRA and CDR2 YSYEKL.

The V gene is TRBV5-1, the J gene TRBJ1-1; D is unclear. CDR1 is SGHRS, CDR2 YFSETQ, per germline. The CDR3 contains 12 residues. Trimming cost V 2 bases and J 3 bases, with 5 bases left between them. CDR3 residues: CASSLSDTEAFF. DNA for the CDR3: TGCGCCAGCAGCTTATCGGACACTGAAGCTTTCTTT.

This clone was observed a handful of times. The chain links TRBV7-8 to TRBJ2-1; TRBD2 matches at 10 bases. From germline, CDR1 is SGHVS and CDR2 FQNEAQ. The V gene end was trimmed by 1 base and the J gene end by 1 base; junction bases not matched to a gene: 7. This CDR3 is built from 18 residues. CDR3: CASSLGGLAVVSYNEQFF. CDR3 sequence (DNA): TGTGCCAGCAGCTTAGGAGGACTAGCGGTTGTTTCCTACAATGAGCAGTTCTTC.

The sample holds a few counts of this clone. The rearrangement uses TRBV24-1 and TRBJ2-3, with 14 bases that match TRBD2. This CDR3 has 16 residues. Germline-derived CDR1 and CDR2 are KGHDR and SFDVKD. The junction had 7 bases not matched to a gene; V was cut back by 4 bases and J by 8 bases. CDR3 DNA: TGTGCCACCAGTGACCCGACTAGCGGGGGGGGAGGTACGCAGTATTTT. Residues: CATSDPTSGGGGTQYF.

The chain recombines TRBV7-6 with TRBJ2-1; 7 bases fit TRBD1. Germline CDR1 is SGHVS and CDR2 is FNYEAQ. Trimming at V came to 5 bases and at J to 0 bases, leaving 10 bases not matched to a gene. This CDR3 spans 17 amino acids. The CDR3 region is CASSRMGQPYSYNEQFF. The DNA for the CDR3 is TGTGCCAGCAGCCGCATGGGACAGCCGTACTCCTACAATGAGCAGTTCTTC.

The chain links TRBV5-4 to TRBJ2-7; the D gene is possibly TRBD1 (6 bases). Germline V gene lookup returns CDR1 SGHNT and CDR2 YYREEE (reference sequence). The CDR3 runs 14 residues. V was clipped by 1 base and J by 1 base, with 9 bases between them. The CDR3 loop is CASSLYRVSYEQYF. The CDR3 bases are TGTGCCAGCAGCTTGTACAGGGTATCCTACGAGCAGTACTTC.

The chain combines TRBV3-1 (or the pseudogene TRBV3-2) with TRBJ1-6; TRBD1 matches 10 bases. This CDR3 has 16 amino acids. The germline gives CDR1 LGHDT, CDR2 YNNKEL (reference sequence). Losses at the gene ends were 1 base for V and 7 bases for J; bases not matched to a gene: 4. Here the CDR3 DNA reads TGTGCCAGCAGCCAAGGGACAGGGGGTCACAATTCACCCCTCCACTTT. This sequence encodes CASSQGTGGHNSPLHF.

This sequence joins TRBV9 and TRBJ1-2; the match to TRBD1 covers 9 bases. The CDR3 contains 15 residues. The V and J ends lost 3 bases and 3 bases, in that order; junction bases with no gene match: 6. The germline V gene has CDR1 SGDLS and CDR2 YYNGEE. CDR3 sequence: CASSAGDREDYGYTF. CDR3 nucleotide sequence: TGTGCCAGCAGCGCCGGGGACAGGGAGGACTATGGCTACACCTTC.